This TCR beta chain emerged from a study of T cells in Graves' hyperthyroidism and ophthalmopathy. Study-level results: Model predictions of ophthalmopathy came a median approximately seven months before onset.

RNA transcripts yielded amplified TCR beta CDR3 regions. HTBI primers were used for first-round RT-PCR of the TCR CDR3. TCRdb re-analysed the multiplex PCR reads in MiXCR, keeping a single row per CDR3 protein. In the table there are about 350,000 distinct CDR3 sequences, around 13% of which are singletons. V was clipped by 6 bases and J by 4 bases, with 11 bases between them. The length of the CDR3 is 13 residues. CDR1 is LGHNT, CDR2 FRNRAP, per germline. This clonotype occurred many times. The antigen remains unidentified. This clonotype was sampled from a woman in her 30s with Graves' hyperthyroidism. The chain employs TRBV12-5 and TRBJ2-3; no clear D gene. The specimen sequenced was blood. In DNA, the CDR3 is TGTGCTAGTGGGCTAGAAATCGCAGATACGCAGTATTTT. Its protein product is CASGLEIADTQYF. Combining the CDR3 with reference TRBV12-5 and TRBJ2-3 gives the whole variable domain DARVTQTPRHKVTEMGQEVTMRCQPILGHNTVFWYRQTMMQGLELLAYFRNRAPLDDSGMPKDRFSAEMPDATLATLKIQPSEPRDSAVYFCASGLEIADTQYFGPGTRLTVL.